What follows are 20 T cell receptor beta chains derived from one specimen sequenced in a study of control samples from healthy donors and cancer patients. Assay used: immunoSEQ multiplex PCR; TCRdb lists only in-frame clones, some missing. The sample gives 100,000 to 150,000 clones, around 90% of which show up once; around 7.9% is in the top ten. The material sequenced was blood. These receptors were collected from a man aged 18-30 years in good health.

The J gene is TRBJ1-4, the V gene TRBV12-5, with D possibly matching TRBD1 (6 bases). Germline CDR1 LGHNT, CDR2 FRNRAP. This CDR3 contains 14 residues. V shed 3 bases and J shed 3 bases, with 8 bases lying between them. The CDR3 DNA is TGTGCTAGTGGTTTTGGACAGCCTAATGAAAAACTGTTTTTT. Protein: CASGFGQPNEKLFF.

The chain joins TRBV15 to TRBJ1-5; D unclear. The CDR3 totals 14 residues. With 5 bases removed from V and 0 bases from J, the gap between germline ends came to 8 bases. Germline CDR1 LNHNV, CDR2 YYDKDF (reference sequence). For the CDR3, the DNA is TGTGCCACCAGCCTTTGGAATAGCAATCAGCCCCAGCATTTT. This translates into CATSLWNSNQPQHF.

The chain couples TRBV30 to TRBJ1-6; TRBD1 is a possible D gene (5 bases). Germline assignment: CDR1 GTSNPN and CDR2 SVGIG (reference sequence). Between the trimmed V and J ends, which lost 5 bases and 6 bases, there was a span of 11 bases. The CDR3 sequence is 13 residues long. Here the CDR3 reads CAWAGDLNSPLHF. CDR3 DNA sequence: TGTGCCTGGGCGGGGGACCTTAATTCACCCCTCCACTTT.

The count of this clone is one. The chain joins TRBV12-5 to TRBJ1-6; D ambiguous. Germline loops: CDR1 LGHNT, CDR2 FRNRAP. The CDR3 length is 15 residues. The germline V and J ends were trimmed by 4 bases and 3 bases, with 10 bases remaining between them. As DNA, the CDR3 is TGTGCTAGTGGTTCGGGCAAAGTCTATAATTCACCCCTCCACTTT. Translation gives CASGSGKVYNSPLHF.

V is TRBV2 and J is TRBJ1-2; D might be TRBD1 (6 bases). Germline loops: CDR1 SNHLY, CDR2 FYNNEI. The CDR3 consists of 11 residues. Trimming shortened V by 6 bases and J by 10 bases, and 12 bases separated the two germline ends. The CDR3: CASRYRDPYTF. CDR3 in DNA: TGTGCCAGCAGATACAGGGACCCCTACACCTTC.

CDR3 nucleotides: TGTGCCAGCAGCTTCCGGGACACCACGGGGACAGATACGCAGTATTTT. The encoded protein is CASSFRDTTGTDTQYF. This chain joins TRBV5-5 and TRBJ2-3, with a weak D call TRBD1 (6 bases). V gave up 2 bases and J gave up 3 bases, with 16 bases separating them. Per the germline V gene, CDR1 is SGHKS and CDR2 is YYEKEE (reference sequence). CDR3 length equals 16 residues. Full variable domain (remainder filled in from reference TRBV5-5 and TRBJ2-3): DAGVTQSPTHLIKTRGQQVTLRCSPISGHKSVSWYQQVLGQGPQFIFQYYEKEERGRGNFPDRFSARQFPNYSSELNVNALLLGDSALYLCASSFRDTTGTDTQYFGPGTRLTVL.

The chain carries TRBV9 and TRBJ2-5, with D possibly TRBD2 on 6 matching bases. CDR1 and CDR2 from the germline V gene are SGDLS and YYNGEE. Trimming left V 0 bases short and J 5 bases short, with 17 bases between. This CDR3 has 16 residues. Here the CDR3 reads CASSVDGAGPGETQYF. The CDR3 nucleotides read TGTGCCAGCAGCGTAGATGGGGCGGGGCCCGGGGAGACCCAGTACTTC.

V gene TRBV27 combines with J gene TRBJ1-2; D ambiguous. V was trimmed by 0 bases and J by 4 bases, leaving 12 bases between them. Per germline, CDR1 MNHEY and CDR2 SMNVEV (reference sequence). The CDR3 extends over 15 amino acids. The CDR3 bases are TGTGCCAGCAGTTTATCGTTGGGGATCGGCTATGGCTACACCTTC. It translates to CASSLSLGIGYGYTF.

This chain uses TRBV30 with TRBJ2-7, with 7 nucleotides matching TRBD1. CDR3 length: 15 amino acids. CDR1 is GTSNPN and CDR2 is SVGIG in the germline V gene (reference sequence). The J segment lost 6 bases and the V segment lost 4 bases, leaving 15 bases of the junction unmatched. The CDR3 nucleotides read TGTGCCTGGAACAAAAGACCGGGACAGTTTTCCGAGCAGTACTTC. It encodes CAWNKRPGQFSEQYF.

The chain employs TRBV27 and TRBJ1-5; tentatively, D is TRBD1 (6 bases). CDR1 MNHEY and CDR2 SMNVEV come from the germline V gene (reference sequence). This CDR3 region has 17 residues. V was shortened by 4 bases and J by 3 bases, with 19 bases between the two germline ends. CDR3 in DNA: TGTGCCAGCAGTTCCTCCGGGGGCAGGGACCCCAATCAGCCCCAGCATTTT. Translating it yields CASSSSGGRDPNQPQHF.

J is TRBJ2-7 and V is TRBV18; 7 bases line up with TRBD1. Germline values: CDR1 KGHSH, CDR2 LQKENI. This CDR3 region has 13 residues. After removal of 3 bases from V and 4 bases from J, the junction contained 3 bases not matched to a gene. The CDR3 DNA is TGTGCCAGCTCACCGGGACAGTATTACGAGCAGTACTTC. Amino acid sequence: CASSPGQYYEQYF. Full variable domain (rest looked up from reference TRBV18 and TRBJ2-7): NAGVMQNPRHLVRRRGQEARLRCSPMKGHSHVYWYRQLPEEGLKFMVYLQKENIIDESGMPKERFSAEFPKEGPSILRIQQVVRGDSAAYFCASSPGQYYEQYFGPGTRLTVT.

The chain links TRBV2 to TRBJ2-3, with 7 bases aligning to TRBD2. Trimming removed 7 bases from V and 1 base from J; junction bases left unmatched: 8. CDR1 is SNHLY, CDR2 FYNNEI, per germline. The CDR3 consists of 15 residues. CDR3 DNA: TGTGCCAGCACCGAGCGGGGATATGGCACAGATACGCAGTATTTT. Protein sequence: CASTERGYGTDTQYF. Full variable domain (remainder filled in from reference TRBV2 and TRBJ2-3): EPEVTQTPSHQVTQMGQEVILRCVPISNHLYFYWYRQILGQKVEFLVSFYNNEISEKSEIFDDQFSVERPDGSNFTLKIRSTKLEDSAMYFCASTERGYGTDTQYFGPGTRLTVL.

The chain combines TRBV19 with TRBJ2-3, with a tentative D call TRBD2 (6 bases). The CDR3 is 14 amino acids. V lost 4 bases, J lost 6 bases, and 14 bases lay in between. Germline loops: CDR1 LNHDA, CDR2 SQIVND (reference sequence). DNA of the CDR3: TGTGCCAGTAGTACCACGTGGGGGGATGATACGCAGTATTTT. It codes for CASSTTWGDDTQYF.

This chain joins TRBV30 and TRBJ1-4, with 9 bases lining up with TRBD1. The length of the CDR3 is 15 residues. The V gene's germline CDR1 is GTSNPN and CDR2 SVGIG (reference sequence). With V trimmed by 4 bases and J by 8 bases, 11 bases remained unmatched. This chain's CDR3 is CAWIPPGQGFEKLFF. Written as DNA, the CDR3 is TGTGCCTGGATTCCCCCCGGACAGGGGTTCGAAAAACTGTTTTTT.

The chain carries TRBV7-6 and TRBJ1-2, with D perhaps matching TRBD1 (5 bases). V was trimmed by 4 bases and J by 6 bases, leaving 15 bases between them. Germline V lookup: CDR1 SGHVS, CDR2 FNYEAQ. The CDR3 runs 14 residues. The CDR3 bases are TGTGCCAGCAGCTCGAGTTGGGGAGGGGATGGCTACACCTTC. Encoded protein: CASSSSWGGDGYTF.

Points on this clone: Within the sample, other DNA sequences also encode this same CDR3. V gene TRBV6-5 combines with J gene TRBJ2-1; D unclear. Germline V gene sequence: CDR1 MNHEY, CDR2 SVGAGI. The CDR3 contains 12 residues. V lost 2 bases and J 6 bases, leaving 5 bases between the germline ends. The CDR3, as DNA: TGTGCCAGCAGTTACGGGCTCAATGAGCAGTTCTTC. Encoded protein: CASSYGLNEQFF.

The chain is built from TRBV30 and TRBJ1-3; D gene unclear. V was pared by 8 bases and J by 1 base, with 15 bases between. CDR3 length: 14 amino acids. The germline CDR1 and CDR2 sequences are GTSNPN and SVGIG (reference sequence). The CDR3 DNA follows: TGTGCCGTTAGGCGTACAGCTTCTGGAAACACCATATATTTT. Translation: CAVRRTASGNTIYF.

V usage is TRBV5-4 and J usage is TRBJ1-6; no clear D gene. Germline CDR1 and CDR2: SGHNT and YYREEE (reference sequence). V was shortened by 1 base and J by 6 bases, with 8 bases between the two germline ends. This CDR3 region has 14 residues. The CDR3 sequence is CASSLNILNSPLHF. CDR3 nucleotide sequence: TGTGCCAGCAGCTTGAACATTCTTAATTCACCCCTCCACTTT.

The chain joins TRBV6-6 to TRBJ2-3, with 10 bases aligning to TRBD2. V dropped 3 bases and J dropped 2; count of bases not matched to a gene: 2. The CDR3 spans 15 residues. Per the germline V gene, CDR1 is MNHNY and CDR2 is SVGAGI (reference sequence). The CDR3 coding sequence is TGTGCCAGCAGTTATAGCGGGGGGACCACAGATACGCAGTATTTT. It yields the protein CASSYSGGTTDTQYF.

The gene calls are TRBV12-3 or TRBV12-4 and TRBJ2-7; either TRBD1 or TRBD2 may supply D (5 bases each). V was pared by 3 bases and J by 1 base, with 7 bases between. This CDR3 region has 13 residues. CDR3 in DNA: TGTGCCAGCAGTTTTGGGACGTCCTACGAGCAGTACTTC. Protein sequence: CASSFGTSYEQYF.